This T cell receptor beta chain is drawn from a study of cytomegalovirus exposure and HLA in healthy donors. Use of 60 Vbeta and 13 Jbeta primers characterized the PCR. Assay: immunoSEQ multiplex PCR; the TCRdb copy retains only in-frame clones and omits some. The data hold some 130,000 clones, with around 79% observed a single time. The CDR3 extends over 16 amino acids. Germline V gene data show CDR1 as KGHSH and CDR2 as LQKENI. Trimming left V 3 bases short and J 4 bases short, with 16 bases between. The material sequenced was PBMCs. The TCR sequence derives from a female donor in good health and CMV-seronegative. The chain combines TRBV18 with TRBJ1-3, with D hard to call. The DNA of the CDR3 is TGTGCCAGCTCACCTCAAACCCCAGGATCGGGAAACACCATATATTTT. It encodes CASSPQTPGSGNTIYF. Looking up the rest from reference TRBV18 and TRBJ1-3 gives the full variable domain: NAGVMQNPRHLVRRRGQEARLRCSPMKGHSHVYWYRQLPEEGLKFMVYLQKENIIDESGMPKERFSAEFPKEGPSILRIQQVVRGDSAAYFCASSPQTPGSGNTIYFGEGSWLTVV.